This TCR beta chain comes out of a study of cytomegalovirus exposure and HLA in healthy donors. Broader study findings: Previously analyzed data showed that most TCR beta V segments were productive at a frequency of about 87% or about 30%. Cytomegalovirus-associated status was assigned to about 150 TCR beta chains. Differences between HLA loci emerged in a later analysis of TCR association rates, with DRB1 most and HLA-C fewest.

Trimming removed 3 bases from V and 0 bases from J; junction bases left unmatched: 10. The CDR3 contains 18 residues. Looked up from germline, CDR1 is GTSNPN and CDR2 is SVGIG (reference sequence). The PCR made use of 60 Vbeta and 13 Jbeta primers. Produced via immunoSEQ multiplex PCR; TCRdb's table is partial and in-frame only. The data contain 200,000 to 300,000 clones, roughly 82% of them singletons. Concerning this clone: The target antigen is unknown.

The receptor was isolated from a woman in her 40s in good health and CMV-seropositive. Material for sequencing was PBMCs. The V call is TRBV30, the J call TRBJ2-7; TRBD2 matches 14 bases. The DNA of the CDR3 is TGTGCCTGGAGAAAAAGGACTAGCGGGGGGCCTAGCTCCTACGAGCAGTACTTC. Translation gives CAWRKRTSGGPSSYEQYF.